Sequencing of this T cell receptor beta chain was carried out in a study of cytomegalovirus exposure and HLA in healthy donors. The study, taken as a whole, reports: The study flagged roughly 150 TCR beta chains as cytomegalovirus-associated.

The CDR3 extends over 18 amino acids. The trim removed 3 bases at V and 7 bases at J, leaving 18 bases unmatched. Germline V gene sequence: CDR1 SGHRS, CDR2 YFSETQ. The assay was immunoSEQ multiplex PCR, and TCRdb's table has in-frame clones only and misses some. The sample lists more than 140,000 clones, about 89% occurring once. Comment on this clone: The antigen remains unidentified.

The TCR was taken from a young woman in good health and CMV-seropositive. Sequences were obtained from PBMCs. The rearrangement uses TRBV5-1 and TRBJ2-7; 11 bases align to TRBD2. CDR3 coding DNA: TGCGCCAGCAGCTCCGAATCTTCACTAGCGGGGGAAGCTAGGGAGCAGTACTTC. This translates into CASSSESSLAGEAREQYF.